This T cell receptor delta chain came from a study of Vδ1+ human thymocytes. Study-wide results and limits: Thymic TRG and TRD repertoires appeared highly polyclonal. Bulk data may be misread because of unexpected Vdelta2 sequences.

The germline CDR1 and CDR2 sequences are TSWWSYY and QGS. The CDR3 extends over 18 amino acids. The V gene lost 2 bases and the J gene lost 2 bases, with 21 bases spanning the gap. With respect to this clone: What it binds is not known.

Sequences come from RNA converted to cDNA by reverse transcription. The CDR3 regions were amplified by multiplex PCR from V-gene primers to a constant-region primer. TCRdb fed the multiplex PCR reads into CATT to redo clone calling. Here the sample spans under 30,000 delta-chain clones, nearly 7.5% being singletons. The rearrangement uses TRDV1 and TRDJ1, with D possibly matching TRDD2 (6 bases). The receptor comes from a girl less than two years old who had congenital heart surgery. Sequenced input: Vdelta1+ gamma-delta thymocytes from the thymus. Subset meaning: FACS-sorted CD3+ TCRalphabeta- TCRVdelta1+ TCRVdelta2- thymocytes. This CDR3 reads CALGEGLPHVLKTDKLIF. DNA for the CDR3: TGTGCTCTTGGGGAAGGCCTTCCACATGTCCTCAAGACCGATAAACTCATCTTT.